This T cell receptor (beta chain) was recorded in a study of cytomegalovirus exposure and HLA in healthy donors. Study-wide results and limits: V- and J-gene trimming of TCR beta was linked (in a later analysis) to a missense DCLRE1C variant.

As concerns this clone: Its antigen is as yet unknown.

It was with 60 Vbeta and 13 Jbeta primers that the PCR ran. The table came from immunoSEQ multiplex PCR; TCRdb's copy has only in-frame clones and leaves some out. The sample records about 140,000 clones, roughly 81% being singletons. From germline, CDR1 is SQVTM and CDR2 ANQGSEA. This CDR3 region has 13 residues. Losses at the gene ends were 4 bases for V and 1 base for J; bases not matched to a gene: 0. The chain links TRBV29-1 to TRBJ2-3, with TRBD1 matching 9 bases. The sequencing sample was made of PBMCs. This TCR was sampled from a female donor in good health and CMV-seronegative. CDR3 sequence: CSVGTGGTDTQYF. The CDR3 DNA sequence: TGCAGCGTTGGGACAGGGGGCACAGATACGCAGTATTTT.